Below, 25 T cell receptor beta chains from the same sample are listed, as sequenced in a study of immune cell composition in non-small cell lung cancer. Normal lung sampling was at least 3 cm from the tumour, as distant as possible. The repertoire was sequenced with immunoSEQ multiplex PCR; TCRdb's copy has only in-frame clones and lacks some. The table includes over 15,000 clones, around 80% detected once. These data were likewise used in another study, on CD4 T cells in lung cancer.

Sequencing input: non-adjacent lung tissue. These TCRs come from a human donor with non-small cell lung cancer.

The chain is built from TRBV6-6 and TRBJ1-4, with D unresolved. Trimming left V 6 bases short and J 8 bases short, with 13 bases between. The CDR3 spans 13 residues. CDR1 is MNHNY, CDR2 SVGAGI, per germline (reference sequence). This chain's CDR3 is CASSLPDGEKLFF. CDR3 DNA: TGTGCCAGCAGCCTACCGGACGGCGAAAAACTGTTTTTT.

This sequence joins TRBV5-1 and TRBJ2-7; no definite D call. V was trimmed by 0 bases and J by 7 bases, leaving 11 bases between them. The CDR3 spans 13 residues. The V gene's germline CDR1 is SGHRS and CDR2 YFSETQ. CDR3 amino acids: CASSLAYRWEQYF. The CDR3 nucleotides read TGCGCCAGCAGCTTGGCGTACCGTTGGGAGCAGTACTTC.

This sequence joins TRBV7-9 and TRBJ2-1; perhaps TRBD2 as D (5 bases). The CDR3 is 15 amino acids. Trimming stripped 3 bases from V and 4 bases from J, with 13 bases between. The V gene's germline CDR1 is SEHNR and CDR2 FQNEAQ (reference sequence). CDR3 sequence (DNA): TGTGCCAGCAGCTTCGAGCGGAGACTTTACAATGAGCAGTTCTTC. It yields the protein CASSFERRLYNEQFF.

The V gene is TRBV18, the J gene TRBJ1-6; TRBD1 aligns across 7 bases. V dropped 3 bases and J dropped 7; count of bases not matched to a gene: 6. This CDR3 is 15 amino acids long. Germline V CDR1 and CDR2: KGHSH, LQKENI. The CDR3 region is CASSPSTGINSPLHF. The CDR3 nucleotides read TGTGCCAGCTCACCGTCGACAGGGATAAATTCACCCCTCCACTTT.

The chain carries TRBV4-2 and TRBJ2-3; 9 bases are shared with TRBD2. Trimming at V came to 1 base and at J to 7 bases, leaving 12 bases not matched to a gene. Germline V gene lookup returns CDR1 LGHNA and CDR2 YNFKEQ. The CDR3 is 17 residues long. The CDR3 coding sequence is TGTGCCAGCAGCCAAGCACGAGGAGGGACTAGCCATAATACGCAGTATTTT. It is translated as CASSQARGGTSHNTQYF.

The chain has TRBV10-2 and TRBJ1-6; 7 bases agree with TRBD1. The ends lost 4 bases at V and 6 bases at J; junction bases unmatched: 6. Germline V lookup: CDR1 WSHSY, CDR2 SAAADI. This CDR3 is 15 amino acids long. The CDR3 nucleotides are TGCGCCAGCAGTGTAGGACAGGCAATTAATTCACCCCTCCACTTT. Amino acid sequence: CASSVGQAINSPLHF.

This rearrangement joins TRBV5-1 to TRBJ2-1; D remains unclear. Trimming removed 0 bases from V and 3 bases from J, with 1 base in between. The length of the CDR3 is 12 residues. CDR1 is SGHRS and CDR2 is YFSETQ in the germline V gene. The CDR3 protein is CASSLDYNEQFF. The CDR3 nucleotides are TGCGCCAGCAGCTTGGACTACAATGAGCAGTTCTTC.

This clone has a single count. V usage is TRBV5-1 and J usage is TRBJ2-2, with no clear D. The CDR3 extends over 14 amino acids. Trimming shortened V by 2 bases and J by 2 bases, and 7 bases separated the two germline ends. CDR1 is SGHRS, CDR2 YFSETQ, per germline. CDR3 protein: CASSFPLNTGELFF. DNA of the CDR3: TGCGCCAGCAGCTTCCCCCTTAACACCGGGGAGCTGTTTTTT.

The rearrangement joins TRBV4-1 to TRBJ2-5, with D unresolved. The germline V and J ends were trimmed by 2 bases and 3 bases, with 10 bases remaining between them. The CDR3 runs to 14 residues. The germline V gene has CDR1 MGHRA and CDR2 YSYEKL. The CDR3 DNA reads TGCGCCAGCAGCCAAAGGTGGGGAAAAGAGACCCAGTACTTC. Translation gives CASSQRWGKETQYF.

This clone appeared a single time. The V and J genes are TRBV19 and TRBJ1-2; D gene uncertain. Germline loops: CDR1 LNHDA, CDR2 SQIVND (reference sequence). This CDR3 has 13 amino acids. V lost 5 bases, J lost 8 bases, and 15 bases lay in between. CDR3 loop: CASSPKGFRGYTF. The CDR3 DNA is TGTGCCAGTAGTCCCAAGGGTTTCAGGGGCTACACCTTC.

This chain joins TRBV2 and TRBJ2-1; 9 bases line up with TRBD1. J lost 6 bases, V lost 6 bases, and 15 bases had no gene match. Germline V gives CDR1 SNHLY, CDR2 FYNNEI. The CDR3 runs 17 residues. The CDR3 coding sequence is TGTGCCAGCAGGTCCGGGACAGGGACCCCTACTCTCAATGAGCAGTTCTTC. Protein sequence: CASRSGTGTPTLNEQFF.

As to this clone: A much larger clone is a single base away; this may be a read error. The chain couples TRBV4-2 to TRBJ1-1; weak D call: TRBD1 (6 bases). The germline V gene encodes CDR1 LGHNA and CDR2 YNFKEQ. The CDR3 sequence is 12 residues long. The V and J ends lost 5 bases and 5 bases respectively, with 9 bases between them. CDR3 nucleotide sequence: TGTGCCAGCAGCTTGAGGGGGACTGAAGCTTTCTTT. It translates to CASSLRGTEAFF.

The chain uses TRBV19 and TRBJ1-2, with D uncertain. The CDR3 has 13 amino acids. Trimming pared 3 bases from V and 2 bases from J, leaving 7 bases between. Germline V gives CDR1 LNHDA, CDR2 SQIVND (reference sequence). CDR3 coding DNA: TGTGCCAGTAGTATGATGGTGAACTATGGCTACACCTTC. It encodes CASSMMVNYGYTF. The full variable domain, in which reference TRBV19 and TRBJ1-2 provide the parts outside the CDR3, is DGGITQSPKYLFRKEGQNVTLSCEQNLNHDAMYWYRQDPGQGLRLIYYSQIVNDFQKGDIAEGYSVSREKKESFPLTVTSAQKNPTAFYLCASSMMVNYGYTFGSGTRLTVV.

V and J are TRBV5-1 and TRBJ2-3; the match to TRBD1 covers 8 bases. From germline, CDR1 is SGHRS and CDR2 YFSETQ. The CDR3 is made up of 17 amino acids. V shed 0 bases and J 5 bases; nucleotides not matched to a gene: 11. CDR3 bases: TGCGCCAGCAGCTTGGACGGGACAGGCTCCCGGGAAGATACGCAGTATTTT. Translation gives CASSLDGTGSREDTQYF. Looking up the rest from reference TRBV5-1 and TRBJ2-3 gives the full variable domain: KAGVTQTPRYLIKTRGQQVTLSCSPISGHRSVSWYQQTPGQGLQFLFEYFSETQRNKGNFPGRFSGRQFSNSRSEMNVSTLELGDSALYLCASSLDGTGSREDTQYFGPGTRLTVL.

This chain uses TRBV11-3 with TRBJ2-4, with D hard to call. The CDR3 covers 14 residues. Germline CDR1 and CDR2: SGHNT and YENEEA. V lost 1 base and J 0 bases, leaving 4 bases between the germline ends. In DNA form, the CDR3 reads TGTGCCAGCAGCTTAGCACTAGCCAAAAACATTCAGTACTTC. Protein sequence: CASSLALAKNIQYF.

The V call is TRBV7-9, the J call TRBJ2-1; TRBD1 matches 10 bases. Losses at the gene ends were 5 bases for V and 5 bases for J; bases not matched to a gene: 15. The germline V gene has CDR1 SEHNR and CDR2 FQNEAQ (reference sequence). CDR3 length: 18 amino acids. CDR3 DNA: TGTGCCAGCAGCCCCAAGGGGGGCGGGACAGGGGCCCACAATGAGCAGTTCTTC. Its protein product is CASSPKGGGTGAHNEQFF.

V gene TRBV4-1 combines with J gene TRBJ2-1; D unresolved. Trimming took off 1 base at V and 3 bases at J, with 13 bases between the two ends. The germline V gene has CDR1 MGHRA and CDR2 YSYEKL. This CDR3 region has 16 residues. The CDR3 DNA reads TGCGCCAGCAGCCAAGTAAGACTCCTGGTCTACAATGAGCAGTTCTTC. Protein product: CASSQVRLLVYNEQFF.

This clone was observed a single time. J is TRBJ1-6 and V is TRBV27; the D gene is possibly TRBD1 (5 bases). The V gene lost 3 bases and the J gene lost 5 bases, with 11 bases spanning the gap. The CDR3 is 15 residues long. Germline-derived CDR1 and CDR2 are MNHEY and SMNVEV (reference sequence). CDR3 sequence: CASSLMGRNNSPLHF. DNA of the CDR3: TGTGCCAGCAGTTTGATGGGACGGAATAATTCACCCCTCCACTTT.

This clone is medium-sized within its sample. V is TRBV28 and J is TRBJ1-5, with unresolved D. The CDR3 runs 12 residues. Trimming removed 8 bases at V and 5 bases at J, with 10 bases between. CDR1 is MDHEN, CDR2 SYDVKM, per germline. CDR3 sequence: CASLSEHQPQHF. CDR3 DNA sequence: TGTGCCAGCCTCTCCGAACATCAGCCCCAGCATTTT.

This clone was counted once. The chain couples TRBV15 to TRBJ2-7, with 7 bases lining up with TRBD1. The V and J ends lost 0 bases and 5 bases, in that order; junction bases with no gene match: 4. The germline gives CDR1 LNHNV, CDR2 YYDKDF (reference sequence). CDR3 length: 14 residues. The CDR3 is CATSRELGGHEQYF. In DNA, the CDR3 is TGTGCCACCAGCAGAGAGTTAGGGGGCCACGAGCAGTACTTC.

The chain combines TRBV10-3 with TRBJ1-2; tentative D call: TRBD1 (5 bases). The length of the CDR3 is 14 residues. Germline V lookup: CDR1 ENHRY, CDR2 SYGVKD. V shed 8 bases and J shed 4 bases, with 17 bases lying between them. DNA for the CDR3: TGTGCCATCGCTTCCTTAGGGGCGGCCTATGGCTACACCTTC. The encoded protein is CAIASLGAAYGYTF.

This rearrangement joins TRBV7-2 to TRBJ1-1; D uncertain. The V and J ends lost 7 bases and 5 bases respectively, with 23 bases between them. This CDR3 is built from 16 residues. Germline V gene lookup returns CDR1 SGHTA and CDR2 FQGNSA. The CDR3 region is CASTSRSSLRGTEAFF. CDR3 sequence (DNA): TGTGCCAGCACTTCTCGGAGCTCCCTGCGAGGGACTGAAGCTTTCTTT.

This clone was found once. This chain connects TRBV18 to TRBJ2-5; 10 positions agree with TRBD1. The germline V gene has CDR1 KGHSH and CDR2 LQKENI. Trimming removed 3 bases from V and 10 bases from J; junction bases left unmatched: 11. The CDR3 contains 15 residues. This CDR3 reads CASSPSSGQGSSQYF. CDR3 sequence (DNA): TGTGCCAGCTCACCTTCCTCGGGACAGGGGTCGAGCCAGTACTTC.

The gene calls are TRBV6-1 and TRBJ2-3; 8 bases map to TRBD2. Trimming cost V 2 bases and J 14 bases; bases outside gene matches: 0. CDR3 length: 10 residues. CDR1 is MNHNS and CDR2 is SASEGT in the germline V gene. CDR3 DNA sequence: TGTGCCAGCAGTGAACTAGCGGGGTATTTT. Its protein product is CASSELAGYF.

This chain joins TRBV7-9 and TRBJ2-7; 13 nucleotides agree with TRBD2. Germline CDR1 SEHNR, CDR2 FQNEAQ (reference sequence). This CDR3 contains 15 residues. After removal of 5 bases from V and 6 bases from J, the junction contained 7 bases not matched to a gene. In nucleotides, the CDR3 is TGTGCCAGCAGCCGCCGGACTAGCGGGGGCTTCGAGCAGTACTTC. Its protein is CASSRRTSGGFEQYF. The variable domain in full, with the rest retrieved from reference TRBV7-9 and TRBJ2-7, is DTGVSQNPRHKITKRGQNVTFRCDPISEHNRLYWYRQTLGQGPEFLTYFQNEAQLEKSRLLSDRFSAERPKGSFSTLEIQRTEQGDSAMYLCASSRRTSGGFEQYFGPGTRLTVT.